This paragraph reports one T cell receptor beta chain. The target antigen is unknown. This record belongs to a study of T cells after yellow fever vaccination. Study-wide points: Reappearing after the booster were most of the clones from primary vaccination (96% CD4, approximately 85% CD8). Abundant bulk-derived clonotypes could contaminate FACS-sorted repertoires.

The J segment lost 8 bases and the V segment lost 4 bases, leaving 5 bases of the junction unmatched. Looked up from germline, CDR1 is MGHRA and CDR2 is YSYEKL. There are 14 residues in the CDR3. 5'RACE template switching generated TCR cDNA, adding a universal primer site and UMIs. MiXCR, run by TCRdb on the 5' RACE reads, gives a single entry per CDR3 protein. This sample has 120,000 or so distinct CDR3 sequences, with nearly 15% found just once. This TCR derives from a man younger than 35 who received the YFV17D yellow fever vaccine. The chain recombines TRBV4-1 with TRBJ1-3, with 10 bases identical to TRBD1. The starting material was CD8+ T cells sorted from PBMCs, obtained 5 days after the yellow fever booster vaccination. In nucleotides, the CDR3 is TGCGCCAGCAGCCCAGACAGGGGGCCTTACACCATATATTTT. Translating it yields CASSPDRGPYTIYF.